This TCR beta chain is drawn from a study of blood T cell repertoires in COVID-19. The germline gives CDR1 LNHDA, CDR2 SQIVND (reference sequence). The CDR3 length is 18 residues. Trimming removed 6 bases at V and 2 bases at J, with 22 bases between. The table came from immunoSEQ multiplex PCR; TCRdb's copy has only in-frame clones and leaves some out. Of about 100,000 clones in the sample, more than 75% were seen once. Specimen: peripheral blood. The receptor comes from a man between 60 and 70 years old with active or convalescent COVID-19. The J gene is TRBJ2-2, the V gene TRBV19, with D perhaps matching TRBD2 (6 bases). CDR3 region: CASSPAGRWQFNTGELFF. CDR3 DNA sequence: TGTGCCAGTAGCCCAGCTGGGAGGTGGCAGTTCAACACCGGGGAGCTGTTTTTT.